This entry features one T cell receptor (beta chain) sequence. The antigen is unknown. Libraries were prepared by immunoSEQ multiplex PCR; TCRdb keeps only in-frame clonotypes and omits some of them. The table shows 44,000 or so clones, with roughly 96% occurring only once. The data derive from a study of T cells in tuberculosis. Background on the study: IGRA-negative adolescents, IGRA-positive adolescents with latent tuberculosis and adults with active tuberculosis formed this South African cohort. Findings and caveats of the study: Selection depended on which cryopreserved specimens were available.

At study entry, adolescents had tuberculin skin tests and IGRA screening. Unsorted cryopreserved PBMC were sequenced, averaging roughly 99,000 T cells per clinical donor. V lost 3 bases to trimming and J lost 1 base; unmatched junction nucleotides: 12. CDR1 LNHDA and CDR2 SQIVND come from the germline V gene (reference sequence). This CDR3 contains 18 residues. Sequenced: PBMCs. The chain recombines TRBV19 with TRBJ2-1, with 7 positions matching TRBD2. The TCR originated in a donor between 5 and 29 years old with latent tuberculosis or without tuberculosis infection. The CDR3 bases are TGTGCCAGTAGTATTATACTAGCGCCTAGCGCTTCCTACAATGAGCAGTTCTTC. Translating it yields CASSIILAPSASYNEQFF.